Listed here are 22 T cell receptor beta chains from one sample, sequenced in a study of control samples from healthy donors and cancer patients. TCRdb's copy holds only in-frame clones and misses some; the assay was immunoSEQ multiplex PCR. The table shows approximately 90,000 clones, with 85% to 95% occurring only once. The specimen was blood. Receptors originate from a young woman in good health.

The rearrangement links TRBV9 to TRBJ1-3, with D perhaps matching TRBD1 (5 bases). The germline V and J ends were trimmed by 0 bases and 2 bases, with 12 bases remaining between them. The CDR3 extends over 16 amino acids. Germline CDR1 is SGDLS and CDR2 is YYNGEE. CDR3 amino acids: CASSVAGLEPGNTIYF. As DNA, the CDR3 is TGTGCCAGCAGCGTAGCAGGGTTAGAGCCTGGAAACACCATATATTTT.

This chain links TRBV2 with TRBJ2-4; 11 bases fit TRBD2. Germline V CDR1 and CDR2: SNHLY, FYNNEI. The CDR3 contains 18 residues. Trimming took 6 bases from V and 1 from J; bases not matched to a gene: 11. CDR3 loop: CASRTGTSGRPAKNIQYF. The CDR3 region has the DNA TGTGCCAGCAGGACCGGGACTAGCGGCCGCCCGGCCAAAAACATTCAGTACTTC.

V gene TRBV28 combines with J gene TRBJ1-5, with no clear D. V lost 1 base to trimming and J lost 1 base, with 17 bases between them. Germline V gives CDR1 MDHEN, CDR2 SYDVKM. This CDR3 region has 18 residues. CDR3 in amino acids: CASSLSGRTLGSNQPQHF. The DNA for the CDR3 is TGTGCCAGCAGTTTATCTGGCCGGACCTTAGGCAGCAATCAGCCCCAGCATTTT.

The V gene is TRBV2, the J gene TRBJ2-7, with D unclear. Per germline, CDR1 SNHLY and CDR2 FYNNEI. CDR3 length: 13 amino acids. V gave up 6 bases and J gave up 0 bases, with 9 bases separating them. As DNA, the CDR3 is TGTGCCAGCAGGGGGTTAGCCTCCTACGAGCAGTACTTC. As protein: CASRGLASYEQYF.

J is TRBJ2-2 and V is TRBV14; 8 bases map to TRBD1. The CDR3 consists of 15 residues. Trimming at V came to 4 bases and at J to 4 bases, leaving 5 bases not matched to a gene. Germline loops: CDR1 SGHDN, CDR2 FVKESK. CDR3 protein: CASSPQGVSTGELFF. In nucleotides, the CDR3 is TGTGCCAGCAGCCCACAGGGGGTGAGCACCGGGGAGCTGTTTTTT.

The chain couples TRBV27 to TRBJ1-1; D possibly corresponds to TRBD1 (5 bases). The V and J ends lost 6 bases and 0 bases respectively, with 11 bases between them. CDR1 is MNHEY and CDR2 is SMNVEV in the germline V gene (reference sequence). The CDR3 is 14 residues long. CDR3 loop: CASSWTHMNTEAFF. The CDR3 coding sequence is TGTGCCAGCAGCTGGACACACATGAACACTGAAGCTTTCTTT.

The CDR3 sequence: CASSFGTTYNEQFF. The CDR3 DNA reads as TGTGCCAGCAGCTTCGGGACCACCTACAATGAGCAGTTCTTC. The chain employs TRBV5-6 and TRBJ2-1, with D perhaps given as TRBD1 or TRBD2 (5 bases each). The CDR3 loop spans 14 amino acids. The germline V gene encodes CDR1 SGHDT and CDR2 YYEEEE. V was shortened by 2 bases and J by 2 bases, with 8 bases between the two germline ends.

J is TRBJ1-4 and V is TRBV5-6, with no clear D. The V gene lost 0 bases and the J gene lost 6 bases, with 15 bases spanning the gap. The CDR3 spans 16 residues. Germline V gene data show CDR1 as SGHDT and CDR2 as YYEEEE. The CDR3: CASSLANFRTDEKLFF. The CDR3 DNA is TGTGCCAGCAGCTTGGCCAATTTTAGGACCGATGAAAAACTGTTTTTT.

The J gene is TRBJ1-4, the V gene TRBV4-1; a possible D gene is TRBD1 (5 bases). This CDR3 is 16 amino acids long. With 4 bases removed from V and 8 bases from J, the gap between germline ends came to 20 bases. Germline V CDR1 and CDR2: MGHRA, YSYEKL. The CDR3 region has the DNA TGCGCCAGCAGCCCCTTAAATCAGGGAAGGCGGGAAAAACTGTTTTTT. Translated: CASSPLNQGRREKLFF.

This chain links TRBV27 with TRBJ1-1, with D unresolved. The V gene lost 1 base and the J gene lost 9 bases, with 15 bases spanning the gap. CDR3 size: 14 residues. From germline, CDR1 is MNHEY and CDR2 SMNVEV (reference sequence). The DNA of the CDR3 is TGTGCCAGCAGTTTATTTGGGGAGGAAAAAAAAGCTTTCTTT. It encodes CASSLFGEEKKAFF.

V usage is TRBV5-1 and J usage is TRBJ2-5; D possibly corresponds to TRBD1 (6 bases). V lost 2 bases and J 0 bases, leaving 11 bases between the germline ends. The germline V gene has CDR1 SGHRS and CDR2 YFSETQ. The CDR3 is made up of 15 amino acids. The CDR3 nucleotides are TGCGCCAGCAGCTTAGCACAGGGAGACCAAGAGACCCAGTACTTC. Translation gives CASSLAQGDQETQYF.

The chain is built from TRBV4-1 and TRBJ1-6; D uncertain. Trimming pared 1 base from V and 0 bases from J, leaving 10 bases between. Per the germline V gene, CDR1 is MGHRA and CDR2 is YSYEKL. CDR3 length: 17 amino acids. The CDR3 reads CASSQVIRSSYNSPLHF. The CDR3, as DNA: TGCGCCAGCAGCCAAGTGATCAGAAGCTCCTATAATTCACCCCTCCACTTT.

This chain joins TRBV19 and TRBJ2-1; the match to TRBD2 covers 8 bases. CDR3 length: 16 amino acids. Germline loops: CDR1 LNHDA, CDR2 SQIVND (reference sequence). The ends lost 7 bases at V and 0 bases at J; junction bases unmatched: 8. Here the CDR3 DNA reads TGTGCCAGTACTCAGGCGGGAGGTCGCTCCTACAATGAGCAGTTCTTC. This encodes CASTQAGGRSYNEQFF.

The rearrangement links TRBV5-6 to TRBJ2-7; D gene unclear. Per the germline V gene, CDR1 is SGHDT and CDR2 is YYEEEE. V shed 3 bases and J shed 2 bases, with 12 bases lying between them. This CDR3 is 14 amino acids long. This CDR3 reads CASSSNPDTYEQYF. The CDR3, as DNA: TGTGCCAGCAGCTCCAACCCAGATACCTACGAGCAGTACTTC.

J is TRBJ1-5 and V is TRBV10-3; tentative D call: TRBD1 (6 bases). This CDR3 comprises 15 residues. The germline gives CDR1 ENHRY, CDR2 SYGVKD. Between the trimmed V and J ends, which lost 6 bases and 2 bases, there was a span of 14 bases. CDR3 in amino acids: CAISGERGGNQPQHF. CDR3 bases: TGTGCCATCAGCGGCGAGAGGGGGGGCAATCAGCCCCAGCATTTT.

The chain carries TRBV19 and TRBJ2-3; no clear D. Germline CDR1 and CDR2: LNHDA and SQIVND (reference sequence). The CDR3 has 15 amino acids. Between the trimmed V and J ends, which lost 5 bases and 2 bases, there was a span of 14 bases. This chain's CDR3 is CASSSRQISTDTQYF. The CDR3 nucleotides are TGTGCCAGTAGTTCTCGCCAAATATCCACAGATACGCAGTATTTT.

This rearrangement joins TRBV14 to TRBJ2-1; D perhaps matches TRBD2 (5 bases). V lost 7 bases and J 6 bases, leaving 16 bases between the germline ends. The CDR3 has 14 residues. Germline V gene lookup returns CDR1 SGHDN and CDR2 FVKESK. The CDR3 region is CASTPIGLPNEQFF. CDR3 bases: TGTGCCAGCACCCCGATCGGACTGCCCAATGAGCAGTTCTTC.

The rearrangement joins TRBV27 to TRBJ1-2; D not certain. The ends were cut back, 2 bases at V and 5 bases at J, with 12 bases in the middle. The germline V gene has CDR1 MNHEY and CDR2 SMNVEV (reference sequence). CDR3 length: 14 residues. This chain's CDR3 is CASSLDGQRYGYTF. DNA of the CDR3: TGTGCCAGCAGTTTAGACGGGCAGAGGTATGGCTACACCTTC.

The chain joins TRBV2 to TRBJ1-5; 11 nucleotides line up with TRBD1. The CDR3 consists of 14 residues. V was clipped by 4 bases and J by 6 bases; unmatched bases: 2. Germline values: CDR1 SNHLY, CDR2 FYNNEI. The DNA of the CDR3 is TGTGCCAGCAGTGTCGGGACAGGGGGTCAGCCCCAGCATTTT. Encoded protein: CASSVGTGGQPQHF.

This chain uses TRBV5-1 with TRBJ2-5; 7 bases are shared with TRBD1. Germline values: CDR1 SGHRS, CDR2 YFSETQ. Losses at the gene ends were 2 bases for V and 2 bases for J; bases not matched to a gene: 3. The CDR3 has 14 amino acids. This CDR3 is CASSFGQVQETQYF. CDR3 bases: TGCGCCAGCAGCTTCGGACAGGTTCAAGAGACCCAGTACTTC.

The V and J genes are TRBV11-2 and TRBJ1-2; D ambiguous. This CDR3 spans 15 amino acids. Trimming took 1 base from V and 4 from J, leaving 13 bases between them. Germline V gene data show CDR1 as SGHAT and CDR2 as FQNNGV. The CDR3 reads CASSLVLDLVYGYTF. The CDR3 bases are TGTGCCAGCAGCTTAGTCCTGGATCTGGTCTATGGCTACACCTTC.

The genes are TRBV7-3 and TRBJ2-1, with TRBD1 matching over 8 bases. This CDR3 contains 16 residues. V lost 1 base to trimming and J lost 7 bases; unmatched junction nucleotides: 9. CDR1 is SGHTA and CDR2 is FQGTGA in the germline V gene. The chain's CDR3 is CASSLRAPGGGNEQFF. CDR3 nucleotide sequence: TGTGCCAGCAGCTTAAGGGCGCCAGGGGGCGGAAATGAGCAGTTCTTC.